This T cell receptor (beta chain) was found in a study of OX40 agonist ivuxolimab in advanced cancers. The overall study: More than 35% of patients had received prior checkpoint inhibitor therapy. Two cutaneous melanoma patients and one hepatocellular carcinoma patient, three in all, had partial responses. Overall study results and limits: Some nonresponders also had low normalized T-cell clonal expansion.

Concerning this clone itself: Its antigen is undetermined.

TCRdb keeps only in-frame clones here, not all; method: immunoSEQ multiplex PCR. The sample has about 120,000 clones, 80% to 90% seen once; the top ten hold 0.55% to 0.7%. Per the germline V gene, CDR1 is SGHTA and CDR2 is FQGNSA. This CDR3 contains 15 residues. V dropped 6 bases and J dropped 2 bases, with 17 bases sitting between them. The source was CD4+ or CD8+ T cells sorted from blood, collected in a trial of the OX40 agonist ivuxolimab. The clonotype was recovered from an adult with an advanced solid tumor such as melanoma, head and neck, liver or kidney cancer. The V call is TRBV7-2, the J call TRBJ2-7; no clear D gene. This CDR3 reads CASSLHLDGPYEQYF. The CDR3 nucleotides read TGTGCCAGCAGTCTACACTTGGACGGTCCCTACGAGCAGTACTTC.